The 21 T cell receptor beta chains below come from one sample, sequenced in a study of blood T cells in healthy people across ages. The second PCR ran roughly 7 to 12 cycles with a sample-barcoded 5' primer and J-beta primers. TCRdb recomputed calls from the 5' RACE reads with MiXCR, one row per CDR3 protein. The repertoire holds over 950,000 distinct CDR3 sequences, with roughly two fifths as singletons. The sequenced material came from blood. The origin of the receptors is a man aged 18 to 35 in good health.

V usage is TRBV20-1 and J usage is TRBJ1-5; possibly TRBD1 for D (5 bases). Trimming stripped 0 bases from V and 5 bases from J, with 11 bases between. From germline, CDR1 is DFQATT and CDR2 SNEGSKA (reference sequence). This CDR3 has 14 residues. The CDR3 is CSAREGGRDQPQHF. CDR3 in DNA: TGCAGTGCTAGAGAGGGGGGACGGGATCAGCCCCAGCATTTT.

The J gene is TRBJ1-4, the V gene TRBV15; D unresolved. There are 14 residues in the CDR3. With 3 bases removed from V and 7 bases from J, the gap between germline ends came to 12 bases. Germline V gene data show CDR1 as LNHNV and CDR2 as YYDKDF (reference sequence). The CDR3 reads CATSSEAVGEKLFF. For the CDR3, the DNA is TGTGCCACCAGCAGTGAGGCAGTGGGTGAAAAACTGTTTTTT.

The rearrangement uses TRBV29-1 and TRBJ2-7, with TRBD2 identical over 11 bases. CDR1 is SQVTM and CDR2 is ANQGSEA in the germline V gene. V shed 3 bases and J 7 bases; nucleotides not matched to a gene: 17. There are 17 residues in the CDR3. The CDR3 DNA reads TGCAGCGTTGATCCTAGCGGGGGGACTTGGTCCTACAATGAGCAGTACTTC. This sequence encodes CSVDPSGGTWSYNEQYF.

On this clonotype itself: The junction shows a germline mismatch at one end, possibly a read error. The CDR3 loop is CASSSDRKHEQFF. CDR3 coding DNA: TGTGCTAGCAGCTCCGACAGGAAACACGAGCAGTTCTTC. This sequence joins TRBV7-7 and TRBJ2-1, with a possible D match to TRBD1 (6 bases). Germline V gives CDR1 SSHAT, CDR2 FNYEAQ (reference sequence). CDR3 length equals 13 residues.

CDR3 region: CASSLGMGRTYEQYF. CDR3 nucleotide sequence: TGCGCCAGCAGCTTGGGAATGGGTAGGACCTACGAGCAGTACTTC. V gene TRBV5-1 combines with J gene TRBJ2-7; D ambiguous. Germline CDR1 SGHRS, CDR2 YFSETQ. Trimming took 0 bases from V and 2 from J, leaving 12 bases between them. This CDR3 is built from 15 residues.

The V gene is TRBV27, the J gene TRBJ1-5; 7 positions match TRBD1. This CDR3 spans 16 amino acids. Germline V gives CDR1 MNHEY, CDR2 SMNVEV (reference sequence). The V and J ends lost 4 bases and 2 bases, in that order; junction bases with no gene match: 8. The CDR3 is CASSSQTGTGNQPQHF. The CDR3 nucleotides are TGTGCCAGCAGTTCGCAGACAGGGACGGGCAATCAGCCCCAGCATTTT.

The chain combines TRBV27 with TRBJ1-5; D remains ambiguous. The CDR3 consists of 11 residues. Looked up from germline, CDR1 is MNHEY and CDR2 is SMNVEV (reference sequence). Trimming cost V 8 bases and J 7 bases, with 9 bases left between them. CDR3 region: CASPPFQPQHF. CDR3 DNA sequence: TGTGCCAGCCCCCCCTTCCAGCCCCAGCATTTT.

This clonotype showed up many times. The chain joins TRBV29-1 to TRBJ1-2; 8 bases line up with TRBD1. V dropped 4 bases and J dropped 13; count of bases not matched to a gene: 8. CDR3 length: 11 amino acids. CDR1 and CDR2 (germline): SQVTM, ANQGSEA. The CDR3 nucleotides read TGCAGCGTTGGTAACAGGGGGACTTGCACCTTC. This codes for CSVGNRGTCTF.

The chain combines TRBV14 with TRBJ2-5, with 8 bases identical to TRBD2. Germline V gene lookup returns CDR1 SGHDN and CDR2 FVKESK. J lost 11 bases, V lost 6 bases, and 14 bases had no gene match. CDR3 length equals 14 residues. The CDR3 DNA is TGTGCCAGCAGAGGGGTGGGACTAGAGAATGAGCAGTACTTC. This codes for CASRGVGLENEQYF. Full variable domain (rest looked up from reference TRBV14 and TRBJ2-5): EAGVTQFPSHSVIEKGQTVTLRCDPISGHDNLYWYRRVMGKEIKFLLHFVKESKQDESGMPNNRFLAERTGGTYSTLKVQPAELEDSGVYFCASRGVGLENEQYFGPGTRLLVL.

The chain employs TRBV6-2 or TRBV6-3 and TRBJ2-1, with 7 bases lining up with TRBD2. The germline V gene encodes CDR1 MNHEY and CDR2 SVGEGT. The CDR3 has 14 amino acids. The ends lost 10 bases at V and 2 bases at J; junction bases unmatched: 8. The CDR3 region has the DNA TGTGCCACCCAGTTAAGCGGGGCCTACAATGAGCAGTTCTTC. Its protein product is CATQLSGAYNEQFF.

The V gene is TRBV12-3 or TRBV12-4, the J gene TRBJ1-1; D perhaps matches TRBD1 (6 bases). This CDR3 is built from 13 residues. The germline V and J ends were trimmed by 6 bases and 5 bases, with 13 bases remaining between them. CDR3 in DNA: TGTGCCAGCAGCCCATACAGGGTGACTGAAGCTTTCTTT. It translates to CASSPYRVTEAFF.

Note on this clonotype: A much larger clonotype is one base distant, so this may be a read error. The CDR3 nucleotides are TGTGCCAGCAGTCCCCGTTGGGGTGGGCAGGGTAATCATGAGCAGTACTTC. Translating gives CASSPRWGGQGNHEQYF. This chain uses TRBV27 with TRBJ2-7, with D maybe TRBD1 (5 bases). The V end lost 5 bases, the J end lost 7 bases, and 27 bases lay between the germline ends. The CDR3 extends over 17 amino acids. CDR1 is MNHEY, CDR2 SMNVEV, per germline (reference sequence).

This clonotype was counted between two and nine times. The V and J genes are TRBV20-1 and TRBJ1-4; weak D call: TRBD1 (5 bases). This CDR3 is built from 13 residues. Trimming removed 7 bases from V and 6 bases from J, with 15 bases in between. Looked up from germline, CDR1 is DFQATT and CDR2 is SNEGSKA (reference sequence). CDR3 DNA sequence: TGCAGTGTCCCCGGGACGGCGCATGAAAAACTGTTTTTT. This codes for CSVPGTAHEKLFF.

This clonotype was recorded a few times. The V and J genes are TRBV27 and TRBJ1-5; D is unclear. CDR1 MNHEY and CDR2 SMNVEV come from the germline V gene (reference sequence). The CDR3 covers 12 residues. V was cut by 4 bases and J by 7 bases, with 8 bases left in between. The DNA for the CDR3 is TGTGCCAGCAGTTGGCCTGGGCAGCCCCAGCATTTT. As protein: CASSWPGQPQHF.

The rearrangement uses TRBV11-2 and TRBJ2-5; D possibly uses TRBD1 or TRBD2 (5 bases each). Germline CDR1 reads SGHAT; CDR2 reads FQNNGV. Between the trimmed V and J ends, which lost 5 bases and 2 bases, there was a span of 15 bases. The CDR3 extends over 15 amino acids. The CDR3 DNA is TGTGCCAGCAGCCCCACCGGGACGATGCAAGAGACCCAGTACTTC. This gives the protein CASSPTGTMQETQYF. The complete variable domain, with remaining parts taken from reference TRBV11-2 and TRBJ2-5, reads EAGVAQSPRYKIIEKRQSVAFWCNPISGHATLYWYQQILGQGPKLLIQFQNNGVVDDSQLPKDRFSAERLKGVDSTLKIQPAKLEDSAVYLCASSPTGTMQETQYFGPGTRLLVL.

V usage is TRBV6-6 and J usage is TRBJ1-1; 7 nucleotides line up with TRBD1. The J segment lost 8 bases and the V segment lost 6 bases, leaving 6 bases of the junction unmatched. Germline V gene sequence: CDR1 MNHNY, CDR2 SVGAGI (reference sequence). There are 12 residues in the CDR3. The CDR3 DNA is TGTGCCAGCAGCCAGGGACAGTTGGAAGCTTTCTTT. Amino acid sequence: CASSQGQLEAFF.

The rearrangement joins TRBV7-9 to TRBJ1-2; a weak D match, TRBD1 (5 bases). Germline V lookup: CDR1 SEHNR, CDR2 FQNEAQ (reference sequence). The CDR3 is 18 residues long. Trimming took 0 bases from V and 4 from J, leaving 21 bases between them. CDR3 loop: CASSLAGGLAGRSYGYTF. The CDR3 nucleotides are TGTGCCAGCAGCTTAGCCGGGGGGTTAGCAGGCAGAAGCTATGGCTACACCTTC. Using reference TRBV7-9 and TRBJ1-2 for the parts outside the CDR3, the full variable domain is DTGVSQNPRHKITKRGQNVTFRCDPISEHNRLYWYRQTLGQGPEFLTYFQNEAQLEKSRLLSDRFSAERPKGSFSTLEIQRTEQGDSAMYLCASSLAGGLAGRSYGYTFGSGTRLTVV.

The chain is built from TRBV12-3 or TRBV12-4 and TRBJ1-4; D is ambiguous. Trimming cost V 5 bases and J 5 bases, with 12 bases left between them. CDR3 size: 14 residues. CDR3 DNA sequence: TGTGCCAGCAGTGTAGGTCAGTCAAATGAAAAACTGTTTTTT. It is translated as CASSVGQSNEKLFF.

The rearrangement links TRBV13 to TRBJ1-6, with 9 bases matching TRBD1. The CDR3 is 15 residues long. V trimming: 4 bases; J trimming: 9 bases; junction bases outside the gene matches: 7. Germline CDR1 reads PRHDT; CDR2 reads FYEKMQ (reference sequence). CDR3 DNA: TGTGCCAGCAGCTCAGGGACAGGGATTACTTCACCCCTCCACTTT. It specifies CASSSGTGITSPLHF.

A note on this clonotype: A much bigger clone sits one base away, suggesting this may be a read error. V usage is TRBV10-3 and J usage is TRBJ2-3; D is unclear. The CDR3 has 12 amino acids. Per germline, CDR1 ENHRY and CDR2 SYGVKD. CDR3 in DNA: TGTGCCATCAAGAAAGGCACAGATACGCAGAATTTT. This gives the protein CAIKKGTDTQNF.

The V gene is TRBV5-1, the J gene TRBJ2-3; D gene uncertain. CDR1 is SGHRS, CDR2 YFSETQ, per germline. The CDR3 has 11 residues. The V and J ends lost 7 bases and 7 bases respectively, with 10 bases between them. CDR3 in amino acids: CASSTRNTQYF. In DNA form, the CDR3 reads TGCGCCAGCTCTACCCGAAATACGCAGTATTTT. The whole variable domain, filled in from reference TRBV5-1 and TRBJ2-3, reads KAGVTQTPRYLIKTRGQQVTLSCSPISGHRSVSWYQQTPGQGLQFLFEYFSETQRNKGNFPGRFSGRQFSNSRSEMNVSTLELGDSALYLCASSTRNTQYFGPGTRLTVL.